This is a list of T cell receptor beta chains from one sample in a study of CD8 T cells in Susac syndrome. Each CDR3 protein gets one entry after TCRdb re-called the immunoSEQ multiplex PCR reads with MiXCR. The repertoire includes fewer than 200,000 distinct CDR3 sequences, 90% to 95% of them detected once, and roughly 0.12% sits in the top ten. The sequenced sample was CD4+ T cells from PBMCs. The source of these receptors is a human donor with Susac syndrome. Both conserved end residues are part of each CDR3.

TRBV20-1	TRBJ2-3	CSAPGKAATDTQYF
TRBV9	TRBJ2-1	CASSGDPQFF
TRBV6-2/TRBV6-3	TRBJ1-3	CASSKTGNTIYF
TRBV25-1	TRBJ2-5	CASSLGLAGQETQYF
TRBV14	TRBJ1-2	CASSDSPNYGYTF
TRBV29-1	TRBJ2-5	CSVDVPGEIETQYF
TRBV15	TRBJ1-1	CATSRGGSMNTEAFF
TRBV20-1	TRBJ2-4	CSARGTRDIQYF
TRBV29-1	TRBJ2-2	CSATGQWNTGELFF
TRBV3-1	TRBJ1-1	CASSQEPPFF
TRBV2	TRBJ2-1	CASSEGTRLDNEQFF